The 23 T cell receptor beta chains presented below share a single source sample, sequenced in a study of T cell responses to AZD1222 COVID-19 vaccine (dated by TCRdb to the early 2020s). Library generation was performed with the immunoSEQ multiplex PCR assay. The clones in this table, taken by TCRdb from immuneACCESS, are in-frame only. Not every clone is retained; where verified, under half of the shortfall comes from an unresolved V gene, and the cause of the rest is unknown. This sample holds under 200,000 clones; around 90% were observed only once. The top ten clonotypes cover less than 4.5% of the sample. The time point tag for this specimen amounts to: about 28 days (+/-7) after the second vaccine dose. Sample treatment or condition, as interpreted from the label and publication: meningococcal conjugate vaccine given as trial control. This specimen was peripheral blood, taken 28 days after the second dose of the MenACWY control vaccine. These receptors came from an adult who received the MenACWY meningococcal vaccine as a control.

J is TRBJ2-7 and V is TRBV28, with 12 bases that match TRBD1. Germline CDR1 and CDR2: MDHEN and SYDVKM. The CDR3 runs 14 residues. Trimming took 6 bases from V and 5 from J; bases not matched to a gene: 5. The CDR3: CASRGQGASHEQYF. The CDR3, as DNA: TGTGCCAGCAGGGGACAGGGGGCGTCCCACGAGCAGTACTTC.

The chain carries TRBV7-9 and TRBJ1-2; D is perhaps TRBD1 (5 bases). V gave up 1 base and J gave up 14 bases, with 14 bases separating them. Germline V gene lookup returns CDR1 SEHNR and CDR2 FQNEAQ (reference sequence). CDR3 size: 12 residues. The CDR3 loop reads CASSLGGTPGTF. DNA for the CDR3: TGTGCCAGCAGCTTAGGAGGGACCCCAGGGACCTTC.

The chain carries TRBV7-9 and TRBJ2-3; D remains unclear. There are 12 residues in the CDR3. The V end was cut by 5 bases, the J end by 5 bases, with 8 bases between. Per germline, CDR1 SEHNR and CDR2 FQNEAQ (reference sequence). In DNA form, the CDR3 reads TGTGCCAGCAGCCCTGTAGTAGATACGCAGTATTTT. Its protein product is CASSPVVDTQYF.

The chain is built from TRBV19 and TRBJ2-7; TRBD2 agrees at 13 bases. V dropped 3 bases and J dropped 4; count of bases not matched to a gene: 15. This CDR3 has 19 amino acids. The germline V gene has CDR1 LNHDA and CDR2 SQIVND (reference sequence). CDR3 region: CASSIRWTSGGAGLYEQYF. Written as DNA, the CDR3 is TGTGCCAGTAGTATTAGGTGGACTAGCGGGGGAGCGGGACTTTACGAGCAGTACTTC.

This sequence joins TRBV7-2 and TRBJ1-5; 7 bases align to TRBD1. With 1 base clipped from V and 5 bases from J, the junction kept 8 bases outside the gene matches. Germline loops: CDR1 SGHTA, CDR2 FQGNSA. This CDR3 has 16 residues. CDR3 bases: TGTGCCAGCAGCTTAGTTTGGGCCAGGGGGGATCAGCCCCAGCATTTT. This gives the protein CASSLVWARGDQPQHF.

The rearrangement uses TRBV19 and TRBJ1-5, with D hard to call. V lost 5 bases and J 0 bases, leaving 8 bases between the germline ends. The germline V gene has CDR1 LNHDA and CDR2 SQIVND (reference sequence). The CDR3 totals 14 residues. The CDR3 here is CASSFQVSNQPQHF. DNA for the CDR3: TGTGCCAGTAGTTTCCAGGTTAGCAATCAGCCCCAGCATTTT.

This rearrangement joins TRBV6-5 to TRBJ2-7, with a possible D match to TRBD2 (6 bases). Per the germline V gene, CDR1 is MNHEY and CDR2 is SVGAGI. CDR3 length: 13 amino acids. Trimming took 6 bases from V and 4 from J, leaving 13 bases between them. CDR3 nucleotide sequence: TGTGCCAGCAGGAACGGGGGTGGTTACGAGCAGTACTTC. Amino acid sequence: CASRNGGGYEQYF.

V usage is TRBV7-9 and J usage is TRBJ1-1, with D unclear. The CDR3 spans 19 residues. V lost 4 bases and J lost 0, with 24 bases in between. Germline CDR1 is SEHNR and CDR2 is FQNEAQ (reference sequence). The CDR3 DNA sequence: TGTGCCAGCAGCTCCCCCGTGGGCATCGTCGGCTTCATGAACACTGAAGCTTTCTTT. As protein: CASSSPVGIVGFMNTEAFF.

As DNA, the CDR3 is TGTGCCAGCAACCCGGACTCTGGGAGGGTCGGCTACACCTTC. Amino acid sequence: CASNPDSGRVGYTF. This chain connects TRBV7-2 to TRBJ1-2; D not certain. Germline values: CDR1 SGHTA, CDR2 FQGNSA. Trimming took 7 bases from V and 8 from J, leaving 20 bases between them. The CDR3 runs 14 residues.

This clone was seen only once. The chain has TRBV5-5 and TRBJ1-1; weak D call: TRBD1 (5 bases). The germline V gene encodes CDR1 SGHKS and CDR2 YYEKEE (reference sequence). Trimming took 5 bases from V and 2 from J, leaving 10 bases between them. The CDR3 contains 13 residues. CDR3 protein: CASRLDTNTEAFF. The CDR3 bases are TGTGCCAGCAGACTGGACACCAACACTGAAGCTTTCTTT.

This rearrangement joins TRBV3-1 (or the pseudogene TRBV3-2) to TRBJ2-1; D is unresolved. The V gene's germline CDR1 is LGHDT and CDR2 YNNKEL (reference sequence). Trimming removed 1 base from V and 0 bases from J, with 13 bases in between. The CDR3 runs 17 residues. The DNA of the CDR3 is TGTGCCAGCAGCCAAGGAACCCCAGCGAGCTCCTACAATGAGCAGTTCTTC. Translated: CASSQGTPASSYNEQFF.

J is TRBJ2-1 and V is TRBV9; TRBD2 is a possible D gene (6 bases). The CDR3 consists of 15 residues. Germline loops: CDR1 SGDLS, CDR2 YYNGEE. V lost 0 bases to trimming and J lost 4 bases, with 11 bases between them. In DNA, the CDR3 is TGTGCCAGCAGCGTAGAAGGTGGGGGGTACAATGAGCAGTTCTTC. Protein product: CASSVEGGGYNEQFF.

In this sample, this clone turned up once. The chain has TRBV30 and TRBJ1-1, with D perhaps matching TRBD1 (6 bases). In germline, CDR1 is GTSNPN, CDR2 SVGIG (reference sequence). CDR3 size: 16 residues. Trimming removed 1 base at V and 4 bases at J, with 19 bases between. The CDR3 spells CAWSGTPDRPRTEAFF. CDR3 coding DNA: TGTGCCTGGAGTGGGACTCCTGACAGGCCTCGCACTGAAGCTTTCTTT.

Points on this clone: At one boundary the junction diverges from the germline segment, which might be a read error. V gene TRBV2 combines with J gene TRBJ2-7; D remains unclear. In germline, CDR1 is SNHLY, CDR2 FYNNEI. The CDR3 extends over 13 amino acids. This chain's CDR3 is CASTIGQRANEEF. In nucleotides, the CDR3 is TGTGCCAGCACCATCGGGCAAAGGGCCAATGAGGAGTTC.

The chain recombines TRBV5-4 with TRBJ2-7; 9 bases agree with TRBD2. The V and J ends lost 4 bases and 7 bases, in that order; junction bases with no gene match: 18. This CDR3 region has 17 residues. Germline values: CDR1 SGHNT, CDR2 YYREEE (reference sequence). In DNA, the CDR3 is TGTGCCAGCAGCCCCGGTGAAAGCGGGAGGAGAGTGCATGAGCAGTACTTC. It codes for CASSPGESGRRVHEQYF.

The chain is built from TRBV19 and TRBJ1-2; D gene unclear. The CDR3 totals 13 residues. Germline V CDR1 and CDR2: LNHDA, SQIVND (reference sequence). The V end was cut by 7 bases, the J end by 2 bases, with 11 bases between. The CDR3 region has the DNA TGTGCCAGTACCCCAGCCACCAACTATGGCTACACCTTC. As protein: CASTPATNYGYTF.

Only one count was recorded for this clone. This rearrangement joins TRBV2 to TRBJ2-3; 11 nucleotides line up with TRBD1. The V gene's germline CDR1 is SNHLY and CDR2 FYNNEI. Trimming removed 6 bases from V and 1 base from J; junction bases left unmatched: 12. CDR3 length equals 18 residues. The CDR3 spells CASRNLWTGQGGTDTQYF. The CDR3 nucleotides read TGTGCCAGCAGAAACCTATGGACGGGACAGGGGGGCACAGATACGCAGTATTTT.

This chain uses TRBV6-1 with TRBJ2-6; D not certain. This CDR3 has 17 residues. Germline CDR1 and CDR2: MNHNS and SASEGT. Trimming took 1 base from V and 3 from J, leaving 13 bases between them. DNA for the CDR3: TGTGCCAGCAGTGAAGTAACAACGGTTTTTGGGGCCAACGTCCTGACTTTC. Translation: CASSEVTTVFGANVLTF.

CDR3 in amino acids: CATSRDRSNSNQPQHF. CDR3 sequence (DNA): TGTGCCACCAGCAGAGATCGTAGCAATAGCAATCAGCCCCAGCATTTT. The chain joins TRBV15 to TRBJ1-5; D call uncertain. Germline assignment: CDR1 LNHNV and CDR2 YYDKDF (reference sequence). This CDR3 is built from 16 residues. The ends were cut back, 0 bases at V and 0 bases at J, with 9 bases in the middle.

The genes are TRBV6-5 and TRBJ2-1, with TRBD2 as a possible D gene (5 bases). Germline V gives CDR1 MNHEY, CDR2 SVGAGI. The germline V and J ends were trimmed by 6 bases and 0 bases, with 12 bases remaining between them. The CDR3 spans 15 residues. CDR3 sequence: CASSRRLTSYNEQFF. CDR3 DNA sequence: TGTGCCAGCAGCCGCAGACTAACCTCCTACAATGAGCAGTTCTTC.

The chain couples TRBV9 to TRBJ2-1; the D gene is possibly TRBD2 (6 bases). Per the germline V gene, CDR1 is SGDLS and CDR2 is YYNGEE. The CDR3 is 17 residues long. The germline V and J ends were trimmed by 3 bases and 0 bases, with 16 bases remaining between them. The CDR3 sequence: CASSGAERVSSYNEQFF. The DNA for the CDR3 is TGTGCCAGCAGCGGCGCCGAGCGGGTAAGCTCCTACAATGAGCAGTTCTTC.

This clone was recorded only once. J is TRBJ1-2 and V is TRBV20-1, with 7 bases matching TRBD1. Germline CDR1 DFQATT, CDR2 SNEGSKA (reference sequence). CDR3 length: 13 amino acids. J was trimmed by 4 bases and V by 3 bases; bases with no gene match: 5. The CDR3 coding sequence is TGCAGTGCTAGTACCGGGACAGTCTATGGCTACACCTTC. Protein: CSASTGTVYGYTF.

The CDR3 here is CASSPPPGPLVGGSRDGYTF. The CDR3 DNA reads as TGTGCCAGCTCACCACCCCCGGGTCCGCTAGTCGGGGGTTCCCGCGATGGCTACACCTTC. The chain has TRBV18 and TRBJ1-2; the D gene is possibly TRBD1 (5 bases). The V gene's germline CDR1 is KGHSH and CDR2 LQKENI. V lost 0 bases to trimming and J lost 6 bases, with 29 bases between them. CDR3 length equals 20 residues.